Below, 24 T cell receptor beta chains from the same sample are listed, as sequenced in a study of blood T cell repertoires in COVID-19. Clones were read by immunoSEQ multiplex PCR, and TCRdb kept only the in-frame ones, dropping some. The sample contains about 100,000 clones, approximately 88% of which appear only once. The sample taken for sequencing was peripheral blood. All receptors derive from a human donor in a cohort sampled during active COVID-19.

The CDR3 reads CASRGTPFDLEQYF. Written as DNA, the CDR3 is TGTGCCAGCAGGGGGACTCCCTTTGATTTGGAGCAGTACTTC. V gene TRBV6-5 combines with J gene TRBJ2-7; the D gene is possibly TRBD2 (6 bases). Germline CDR1 MNHEY, CDR2 SVGAGI. Between the trimmed V and J ends, which lost 6 bases and 7 bases, there was a span of 19 bases. This CDR3 is 14 amino acids long.

The J gene is TRBJ2-1, the V gene TRBV5-5; D may be TRBD2 (6 bases). The CDR3 is 13 residues long. Germline CDR1 reads SGHKS; CDR2 reads YYEKEE (reference sequence). Trimming stripped 3 bases from V and 13 bases from J, with 17 bases between. CDR3 bases: TGTGCCAGCAGCTCGAGCCTGGAGGGTAACCAGTTCTTC. It encodes CASSSSLEGNQFF.

The genes are TRBV7-2 and TRBJ1-2; the D is unclear. Germline V gene sequence: CDR1 SGHTA, CDR2 FQGNSA. Trimming pared 5 bases from V and 4 bases from J, leaving 17 bases between. This CDR3 is built from 15 residues. CDR3 nucleotide sequence: TGTGCCAGCAGCCCCATCCCGGGATCGCCCTATGGCTACACCTTC. This gives the protein CASSPIPGSPYGYTF.

The rearrangement links TRBV28 to TRBJ2-1; TRBD2 aligns across 8 bases. The V gene's germline CDR1 is MDHEN and CDR2 SYDVKM. This CDR3 is 15 amino acids long. CDR3 sequence reads: CPRSLPGGGQNEQFF. CDR3 bases: TGTCCCCGCTCACTTCCGGGGGGGGGCCAAAATGAGCAGTTCTTC.

CDR3 residues: CASSESEGKWGTGQVGSQHF. CDR3 coding DNA: TGCGCCAGCAGTGAGTCGGAGGGGAAATGGGGAACCGGACAGGTCGGGTCGCAGCATTTT. This chain connects TRBV10-1 to TRBJ1-5, with 7 bases matching TRBD1. CDR3 length equals 20 residues. The germline gives CDR1 WNHNN, CDR2 SYGVQD (reference sequence). The trim removed 0 bases at V and 13 bases at J, leaving 27 bases unmatched.

Concerning this clone itself: An end of the junction differs from the germline gene, which may be a read error. This sequence joins TRBV7-9 and TRBJ2-5, with 7 bases aligning to TRBD1. CDR3 size: 15 residues. Germline V CDR1 and CDR2: SEHNR, FQNEAQ (reference sequence). This CDR3 is CASSPRQGLQETQYF. The CDR3 DNA reads as TGTGCCAGCAGCCCGAGACAGGGCCTCCAAGAAACCCAGTACTTC.

This rearrangement joins TRBV2 to TRBJ1-2, with 8 bases aligning to TRBD1. This CDR3 has 14 amino acids. Germline V gene data show CDR1 as SNHLY and CDR2 as FYNNEI. The V segment lost 10 bases and the J segment 4 bases; nucleotides outside the gene matches: 11. CDR3 DNA: TGTGCCACCGGGGGCACGCAGGGGGCCTATGGCTACACCTTC. Protein: CATGGTQGAYGYTF.

The rearrangement joins TRBV25-1 to TRBJ1-1; D gene ambiguous. V was trimmed by 0 bases and J by 3 bases, leaving 8 bases between them. Per the germline V gene, CDR1 is MGHDK and CDR2 is SYGVNS. The CDR3 covers 14 residues. For the CDR3, the DNA is TGTGCCAGCAGTGAATATGGAGGCGACACTGAAGCTTTCTTT. This sequence encodes CASSEYGGDTEAFF. The full variable domain, its missing parts supplied by reference TRBV25-1 and TRBJ1-1, is EADIYQTPRYLVIGTGKKITLECSQTMGHDKMYWYQQDPGMELHLIHYSYGVNSTEKGDLSSESTVSRIRTEHFPLTLESARPSHTSQYLCASSEYGGDTEAFFGQGTRLTVV.

The V call is TRBV2, the J call TRBJ1-2, with D possibly TRBD1 on 5 matching bases. In germline, CDR1 is SNHLY, CDR2 FYNNEI. The germline V and J ends were trimmed by 4 bases and 0 bases, with 12 bases remaining between them. The CDR3 is 15 residues long. The CDR3 loop is CASSARGQTNYGYTF. The CDR3 DNA reads as TGTGCCAGCAGTGCGCGGGGCCAGACTAACTATGGCTACACCTTC.

This sequence joins TRBV5-1 and TRBJ2-7; a possible D gene is TRBD1 (6 bases). Looked up from germline, CDR1 is SGHRS and CDR2 is YFSETQ. V dropped 0 bases and J dropped 0 bases, with 13 bases sitting between them. The CDR3 is 16 residues long. The CDR3 protein is CASSLAPDRSSYEQYF. The CDR3 coding sequence is TGCGCCAGCAGCTTGGCCCCCGACAGGAGCTCCTACGAGCAGTACTTC.

The V and J genes are TRBV2 and TRBJ1-2; the D is unclear. V was shortened by 7 bases and J by 6 bases, with 9 bases between the two germline ends. The germline V gene has CDR1 SNHLY and CDR2 FYNNEI. The CDR3 length is 11 residues. The CDR3 DNA reads TGTGCCAGCACCTATATGGATGGCTACACCTTC. Translation gives CASTYMDGYTF.

The rearrangement joins TRBV2 to TRBJ1-5; D perhaps matches TRBD1 (5 bases). V gave up 4 bases and J gave up 11 bases, with 15 bases separating them. Germline CDR1 and CDR2: SNHLY and FYNNEI. This CDR3 contains 13 residues. CDR3 region: CASSGTFVVTQHF. The CDR3 nucleotides read TGTGCCAGCAGTGGGACATTTGTAGTGACCCAGCATTTT.

The J gene is TRBJ2-3, the V gene TRBV13; 11 positions match TRBD2. The CDR3 contains 15 residues. The ends lost 6 bases at V and 4 bases at J; junction bases unmatched: 6. Looked up from germline, CDR1 is PRHDT and CDR2 is FYEKMQ (reference sequence). The CDR3 sequence is CASRRLAGGSDTQYF. CDR3 DNA: TGTGCCAGCAGGAGGCTAGCGGGGGGCTCAGATACGCAGTATTTT.

CDR3 DNA: TGTGCCAGCAGCCCCCTGGCGGGGGCCTCCAATGAGCAGTTCTTC. Amino acid sequence: CASSPLAGASNEQFF. The chain has TRBV6-4 and TRBJ2-1, with D possibly being TRBD2 (7 bases). Trimming took 6 bases from V and 6 from J, leaving 18 bases between them. Germline loops: CDR1 MRHNA, CDR2 SNTAGT. This CDR3 has 15 amino acids.

This clone was seen a single time. The chain joins TRBV19 to TRBJ1-2; a possible D gene is TRBD1 (6 bases). CDR1 and CDR2 (germline): LNHDA, SQIVND (reference sequence). This CDR3 has 14 residues. The V end was cut by 6 bases, the J end by 5 bases, with 16 bases between. CDR3 sequence: CASSQGTAVYGYTF. In DNA, the CDR3 is TGTGCCAGTAGCCAGGGGACGGCGGTTTATGGCTACACCTTC.

The table lists this clone with a count of one. The V gene is TRBV18, the J gene TRBJ2-4, with 9 bases lining up with TRBD1. V lost 5 bases and J lost 2; bases outside the gene matches: 7. The length of the CDR3 is 16 residues. CDR1 is KGHSH and CDR2 is LQKENI in the germline V gene. This chain's CDR3 is CASSNRQGGTKNIQYF. The CDR3 DNA reads as TGTGCCAGCTCAAACCGACAGGGGGGGACCAAAAACATTCAGTACTTC. Filled out from reference TRBV18 and TRBJ2-4, the complete variable domain reads NAGVMQNPRHLVRRRGQEARLRCSPMKGHSHVYWYRQLPEEGLKFMVYLQKENIIDESGMPKERFSAEFPKEGPSILRIQQVVRGDSAAYFCASSNRQGGTKNIQYFGAGTRLSVL.

V usage is TRBV5-5 and J usage is TRBJ2-5, with TRBD1 matching 11 bases. Germline values: CDR1 SGHKS, CDR2 YYEKEE (reference sequence). There are 17 residues in the CDR3. The trim removed 2 bases at V and 5 bases at J, leaving 11 bases unmatched. CDR3 in amino acids: CASSLKTPGTGGETQYF. CDR3 bases: TGTGCCAGCAGCTTAAAAACCCCCGGGACAGGGGGGGAGACCCAGTACTTC.

The V call is TRBV5-1, the J call TRBJ2-2, with D unresolved. The CDR3 extends over 12 amino acids. Trimming took 4 bases from V and 2 from J, leaving 3 bases between them. CDR1 is SGHRS, CDR2 YFSETQ, per germline. The CDR3 reads CASSQNTGELFF. CDR3 nucleotides: TGCGCCAGCAGCCAAAACACCGGGGAGCTGTTTTTT. The variable domain in full, completed from reference TRBV5-1 and TRBJ2-2, reads KAGVTQTPRYLIKTRGQQVTLSCSPISGHRSVSWYQQTPGQGLQFLFEYFSETQRNKGNFPGRFSGRQFSNSRSEMNVSTLELGDSALYLCASSQNTGELFFGEGSRLTVL.

The chain employs TRBV5-1 and TRBJ2-1; TRBD1 matches at 10 bases. The CDR3 sequence is 16 residues long. From germline, CDR1 is SGHRS and CDR2 YFSETQ. With 3 bases clipped from V and 5 bases from J, the junction kept 8 bases outside the gene matches. In DNA form, the CDR3 reads TGCGCCAGCAGCTCCCTACCGGGACAGGGGAACAATGAGCAGTTCTTC. Its protein product is CASSSLPGQGNNEQFF.

This chain connects TRBV18 to TRBJ2-3; TRBD2 might be the D (6 bases). Trimming pared 2 bases from V and 6 bases from J, leaving 12 bases between. The CDR3 loop spans 14 amino acids. CDR1 and CDR2 (germline): KGHSH, LQKENI. The CDR3 here is CASSPSTSPDTQYF. The CDR3 DNA is TGTGCCAGCTCACCATCGACTAGTCCCGATACGCAGTATTTT.

The chain links TRBV29-1 to TRBJ2-7; TRBD1 aligns across 7 bases. J lost 3 bases, V lost 5 bases, and 10 bases had no gene match. CDR1 and CDR2 from the germline V gene are SQVTM and ANQGSEA. CDR3 length equals 14 residues. CDR3 sequence reads: CSVQDRRTDYEQYF. The CDR3 region has the DNA TGCAGCGTTCAGGACAGGCGAACGGACTACGAGCAGTACTTC.

This clone was seen a handful of times. This chain uses TRBV3-1 (or the pseudogene TRBV3-2) with TRBJ1-5; a possible D gene is TRBD1 (6 bases). The V gene's germline CDR1 is LGHDT and CDR2 YNNKEL (reference sequence). The V end was cut by 5 bases, the J end by 5 bases, with 16 bases between. The length of the CDR3 is 15 residues. The CDR3 nucleotides read TGTGCCAGCAGCTCGACTCCGGACAGTTATCAGCCCCAGCATTTT. Protein product: CASSSTPDSYQPQHF.

The rearrangement joins TRBV9 to TRBJ1-1; D ambiguous. This CDR3 has 15 residues. The V end was cut by 0 bases, the J end by 0 bases, with 9 bases between. Germline assignment: CDR1 SGDLS and CDR2 YYNGEE. DNA for the CDR3: TGTGCCAGCAGCGTAGGAGGGTTGATGAACACTGAAGCTTTCTTT. Protein product: CASSVGGLMNTEAFF.

The V and J genes are TRBV4-2 and TRBJ1-2, with 12 bases identical to TRBD1. This CDR3 spans 18 amino acids. With 0 bases clipped from V and 6 bases from J, the junction kept 11 bases outside the gene matches. CDR1 and CDR2 from the germline V gene are LGHNA and YNFKEQ. This chain's CDR3 is CASSQEIGGQGAVDGYTF. The CDR3 coding sequence is TGTGCCAGCAGCCAAGAAATTGGGGGACAGGGGGCTGTCGATGGCTACACCTTC.